The 6 T cell receptor beta chains listed next were all sequenced from one sample in a study of blood T cell repertoires in COVID-19 (TCRdb year 2020). The receptor library was made with the immunoSEQ multiplex PCR assay. TCRdb took this table from immuneACCESS and kept in-frame rearrangements with V and J called. Such tables lack part of the clones; where checked against another copy, unresolved V genes explain under half of the gap, and the rest is unexplained. The sample contains about 340,000 clones, around 91% of them found a single time. The top ten clonotypes cover around 3.5% of the sample. The sample was peripheral blood. These receptors were collected from a woman under 30 who had recovered from COVID-19.

V and J are TRBV5-4 and TRBJ1-2; 7 bases line up with TRBD1. The CDR3 is made up of 14 amino acids. V shed 5 bases, J shed 4 bases, and the junction held 8 bases outside the gene matches. Germline V CDR1 and CDR2: SGHNT, YYREEE (reference sequence). CDR3 loop: CASRLPGQIYGYTF. In DNA form, the CDR3 reads TGTGCCAGCAGGTTACCGGGACAGATCTATGGCTACACCTTC. The whole variable domain, filled in from reference TRBV5-4 and TRBJ1-2, reads ETGVTQSPTHLIKTRGQQVTLRCSSQSGHNTVSWYQQALGQGPQFIFQYYREEENGRGNFPPRFSGLQFPNYSSELNVNALELDDSALYLCASRLPGQIYGYTFGSGTRLTVV.

The CDR3 nucleotides read TGTGCCAGCAGCTTCGGGGTTCGGTACGAGCAGTACGTC. Its protein is CASSFGVRYEQYV. The chain joins TRBV5-5 to TRBJ2-7, with D possibly TRBD2 on 5 matching bases. The CDR3 has 13 amino acids. V was shortened by 2 bases and J by 4 bases, with 10 bases between the two germline ends. CDR1 is SGHKS and CDR2 is YYEKEE in the germline V gene (reference sequence).

Of note for this clone: This same CDR3 is encoded by further DNA sequences in the sample. The chain has TRBV24-1 and TRBJ1-5; 9 bases agree with TRBD1. The junction had 4 bases not matched to a gene; V was cut back by 3 bases and J by 5 bases. This CDR3 has 15 amino acids. In germline, CDR1 is KGHDR, CDR2 SFDVKD. The DNA for the CDR3 is TGTGCCACCAGTGATCCTGGGACAGGGCATCAGCCCCAGCATTTT. Residues: CATSDPGTGHQPQHF.

This chain joins TRBV4-1 and TRBJ2-3; 8 bases are a match to TRBD2. Trimming at V came to 1 base and at J to 5 bases, leaving 5 bases not matched to a gene. The CDR3 runs to 15 residues. Looked up from germline, CDR1 is MGHRA and CDR2 is YSYEKL. The CDR3 protein is CASSQVSGGGDTQYF. CDR3 DNA sequence: TGCGCCAGCAGCCAAGTTTCGGGAGGGGGAGATACGCAGTATTTT.

DNA of the CDR3: TGCGCCAGCAGCCACGCAAAGGGTCTCGGGGCGGGGGCCACTGAAGCTTTCTTT. Translation: CASSHAKGLGAGATEAFF. The chain uses TRBV4-1 and TRBJ1-1; the D gene is possibly TRBD1 (6 bases). This CDR3 has 18 residues. V lost 3 bases, J lost 4 bases, and 24 bases lay in between. Germline lookup yields CDR1 MGHRA and CDR2 YSYEKL.

The sample holds a few counts of this clone. The V gene is TRBV5-6, the J gene TRBJ2-1; no definite D call. Germline V gives CDR1 SGHDT, CDR2 YYEEEE. Trimming left V 2 bases short and J 8 bases short, with 17 bases between. CDR3 length equals 15 residues. The CDR3 region has the DNA TGTGCCAGCAGCTTTCCGGGTTTGATGAAGGATGAGCAGTTCTTC. Translating it yields CASSFPGLMKDEQFF.